The clone carrying this T cell receptor beta chain has a count of ten or more. Its antigen is not known. TCR beta CDR3 sequences were amplified from RNA transcripts. HTBI primers were the set used in a first-round RT-PCR of the TCR CDR3. TCRdb itself ran the multiplex PCR reads through MiXCR, one entry per CDR3 protein. The sample comprises hundreds of thousands of distinct CDR3 sequences, approximately 16% of which are singletons, and approximately 3.5% rests with the top ten. Ophthalmopathy patients all had a Clinical Activity Score of at least 3, a NOSPECS grade of at least 4 and disease under 3 months old. This specimen comes from a study of T cells in Graves' hyperthyroidism and ophthalmopathy. Study-wide context: Peripheral blood was acquired at first diagnosis, ahead of any therapy whatsoever.

The germline V gene encodes CDR1 SGHTA and CDR2 FQGNSA. The CDR3 sequence is 16 residues long. The junction had 7 bases not matched to a gene; V was cut back by 1 base and J by 7 bases. Study results and limitations: Expanded thyroid clonotypes (above 0.001) were mostly also found in blood.

The receptor was isolated from a woman in her 40s with Graves' ophthalmopathy. V is TRBV7-2 and J is TRBJ2-1, with TRBD2 matching 10 bases. The sequencing input was blood. The CDR3 coding sequence is TGTGCCAGCAGCTTAGACGAGCGGGGGGGCAGAAATGAGCAGTTCTTC. The encoded protein is CASSLDERGGRNEQFF.